Listed here is a single T cell receptor beta chain. This sample is drawn from a study of PD-1 blockade in classical Hodgkin lymphoma. Study information: Intravenous delivery of nivolumab at 3 mg/kg to patients occurred every 2 weeks.

The length of the CDR3 is 16 residues. The ends lost 3 bases at V and 5 bases at J; junction bases unmatched: 8. The germline V gene has CDR1 MNHEY and CDR2 SMNVEV (reference sequence). Repertoires were generated with immunoSEQ multiplex PCR, while TCRdb's copy carries only in-frame clones and drops some. The table records around 16,000 clones, approximately 84% of them present only once. Time point given: cycle 4 day 1 (C4D1), after 5 to 7 weeks of nivolumab. Each patient relapsed following autologous stem cell transplantation, and prior brentuximab vedotin exposure differed. Magnetic depletion of unwanted cells isolated CD4+ T cells from thawed PBMCs.

V gene TRBV27 combines with J gene TRBJ2-1, with TRBD1 identical over 9 bases. This TCR came from a human donor with classical Hodgkin lymphoma. This material consisted of CD4+ T cells from blood, taken before the fourth cycle of nivolumab. The CDR3 protein is CASSLKRTGVHNEQFF. The CDR3 nucleotides read TGTGCCAGCAGTTTGAAGAGGACAGGGGTTCACAATGAGCAGTTCTTC.